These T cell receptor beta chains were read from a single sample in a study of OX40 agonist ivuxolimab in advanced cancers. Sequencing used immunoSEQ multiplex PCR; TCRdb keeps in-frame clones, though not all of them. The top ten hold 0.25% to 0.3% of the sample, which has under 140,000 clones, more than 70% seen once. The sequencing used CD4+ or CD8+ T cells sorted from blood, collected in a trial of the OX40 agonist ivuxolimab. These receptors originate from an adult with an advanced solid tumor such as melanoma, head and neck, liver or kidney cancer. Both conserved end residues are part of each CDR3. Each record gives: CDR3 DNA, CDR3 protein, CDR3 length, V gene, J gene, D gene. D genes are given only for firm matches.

cdr3_nt: TGTGCCAGTAGCGACTGGCAGGAGCGCTATGGCTACACCTTC; cdr3_aa: CASSDWQERYGYTF; cdr3_length: 14; v_call: TRBV19; j_call: TRBJ1-2; d_call: .
cdr3_nt: TGTGCCAGCCTTCCCAACAGGGGTACCTACGAGCAGTACTTC; cdr3_aa: CASLPNRGTYEQYF; cdr3_length: 14; v_call: TRBV6-5; j_call: TRBJ2-7; d_call: TRBD1
cdr3_nt: TGTGCCAGCAGCCCGGGACAGGGGGCTAAAGCTTTCTTT; cdr3_aa: CASSPGQGAKAFF; cdr3_length: 13; v_call: TRBV7-6; j_call: TRBJ1-1; d_call: TRBD1
cdr3_nt: TGTGCCAGCAGCTTAGCCGGGTCGCGGCACACTGAAGCTTTCTTT; cdr3_aa: CASSLAGSRHTEAFF; cdr3_length: 15; v_call: TRBV7-9; j_call: TRBJ1-1; d_call: .
cdr3_nt: TGTGCCAGCAGTTACTCTCACTACAATGAGCAGTTCTTC; cdr3_aa: CASSYSHYNEQFF; cdr3_length: 13; v_call: TRBV6-6; j_call: TRBJ2-1; d_call: .
cdr3_nt: TGTGCCAGCAGTTACCGGACAGGGGACCCCTACGAGCAGTACTTC; cdr3_aa: CASSYRTGDPYEQYF; cdr3_length: 15; v_call: TRBV6-5; j_call: TRBJ2-7; d_call: TRBD1
cdr3_nt: TGTGCCAGCAGTGATCGGACAGGATCCTACGAGCAGTACTTC; cdr3_aa: CASSDRTGSYEQYF; cdr3_length: 14; v_call: TRBV27; j_call: TRBJ2-7; d_call: TRBD1
cdr3_nt: TGCGCCAGCAACAACGGGGAGGGACCCTACAATGAGCAGTTCTTC; cdr3_aa: CASNNGEGPYNEQFF; cdr3_length: 15; v_call: TRBV5-1; j_call: TRBJ2-1; d_call: TRBD2
cdr3_nt: TGTGCCAGCAGCTTCGATAGGGGCGGTGGCTACACCTTC; cdr3_aa: CASSFDRGGGYTF; cdr3_length: 13; v_call: TRBV7-3; j_call: TRBJ1-2; d_call: .
cdr3_nt: TGTGCCAGCAGTTACGAGGTCTCCTACGAGCAGTACTTC; cdr3_aa: CASSYEVSYEQYF; cdr3_length: 13; v_call: TRBV6-6; j_call: TRBJ2-7; d_call: .
cdr3_nt: TGTGCCAGCAGCTTAGCAGGTGGGGGTGGCTACACCTTC; cdr3_aa: CASSLAGGGGYTF; cdr3_length: 13; v_call: TRBV7-9; j_call: TRBJ1-2; d_call: .
cdr3_nt: TGTGCCAGCCCTACCCGGACAGGGAATCGGAACACCGGGGAGCTGTTTTTT; cdr3_aa: CASPTRTGNRNTGELFF; cdr3_length: 17; v_call: TRBV27; j_call: TRBJ2-2; d_call: TRBD1
cdr3_nt: TGTGCCAGCAGCAAATTCTACGAGCAGTACTTC; cdr3_aa: CASSKFYEQYF; cdr3_length: 11; v_call: TRBV5-8; j_call: TRBJ2-7; d_call: .
cdr3_nt: TGTGCCAGCAGCCCTGACAGAGGGGGAGATACGCAGTATTTT; cdr3_aa: CASSPDRGGDTQYF; cdr3_length: 14; v_call: TRBV7-2; j_call: TRBJ2-3; d_call: .
cdr3_nt: TGTGCCAGCTGCTTGGGGGGATATCAGCCCCAGCATTTT; cdr3_aa: CASCLGGYQPQHF; cdr3_length: 13; v_call: TRBV2; j_call: TRBJ1-5; d_call: .
cdr3_nt: TGCGCCAGCAGCGTGCTGGACAGTTCCTACGAACAGTACTTC; cdr3_aa: CASSVLDSSYEQYF; cdr3_length: 14; v_call: TRBV5-1; j_call: TRBJ2-7; d_call: .
cdr3_nt: TGTGCCAGCAGCCTGGGCCAGGCAGCAGATACGCAGTATTTT; cdr3_aa: CASSLGQAADTQYF; cdr3_length: 14; v_call: TRBV5-4; j_call: TRBJ2-3; d_call: .
cdr3_nt: TGTGCCAGCAGTTACTCGAGCCAGGGAGGCTACACCTTC; cdr3_aa: CASSYSSQGGYTF; cdr3_length: 13; v_call: TRBV6-5; j_call: TRBJ1-2; d_call: .
cdr3_nt: TGTGCCAGCAGCTACGCAGGGGGGACTGGAAACACCATATATTTT; cdr3_aa: CASSYAGGTGNTIYF; cdr3_length: 15; v_call: TRBV7-2; j_call: TRBJ1-3; d_call: TRBD1
cdr3_nt: TGCGCCAGCAGCCAAGATGAGGGACAGGGGGTGTACGAGCAGTACTTC; cdr3_aa: CASSQDEGQGVYEQYF; cdr3_length: 16; v_call: TRBV4-1; j_call: TRBJ2-7; d_call: TRBD1
cdr3_nt: TGCGCCAGCAGCTTTGGGACAAAAGAGAACGAGCAGTACTTC; cdr3_aa: CASSFGTKENEQYF; cdr3_length: 14; v_call: TRBV5-1; j_call: TRBJ2-7; d_call: .
cdr3_nt: TGTGCCAGCAGTTTTATTGGGGGTCAAAATCAGCCCCAGCATTTT; cdr3_aa: CASSFIGGQNQPQHF; cdr3_length: 15; v_call: TRBV28; j_call: TRBJ1-5; d_call: .
cdr3_nt: TGTGCCAGCAGCCCGACCTCACAGGGTACGTACGAGCAGTACTTC; cdr3_aa: CASSPTSQGTYEQYF; cdr3_length: 15; v_call: TRBV7-8; j_call: TRBJ2-7; d_call: .
cdr3_nt: TGTGCCAGCAGTCCCTTCTCCGAAAAACTGTTTTTT; cdr3_aa: CASSPFSEKLFF; cdr3_length: 12; v_call: TRBV28; j_call: TRBJ1-4; d_call: .
cdr3_nt: TGTGCCAGCAGCTTAGAAGCGGAAGAGATCGACAATGAGCAGTTCTTC; cdr3_aa: CASSLEAEEIDNEQFF; cdr3_length: 16; v_call: TRBV7-3; j_call: TRBJ2-1; d_call: .
cdr3_nt: TGCGCCAGCAGCTTGGAGGCAGGGGATGAGCAGTTCTTC; cdr3_aa: CASSLEAGDEQFF; cdr3_length: 13; v_call: TRBV5-1; j_call: TRBJ2-1; d_call: .
cdr3_nt: TGTGCTAGCAGCTCCGGGACAGGGGATGCCTACGAGCAGTACTTC; cdr3_aa: CASSSGTGDAYEQYF; cdr3_length: 15; v_call: TRBV7-7; j_call: TRBJ2-7; d_call: TRBD1